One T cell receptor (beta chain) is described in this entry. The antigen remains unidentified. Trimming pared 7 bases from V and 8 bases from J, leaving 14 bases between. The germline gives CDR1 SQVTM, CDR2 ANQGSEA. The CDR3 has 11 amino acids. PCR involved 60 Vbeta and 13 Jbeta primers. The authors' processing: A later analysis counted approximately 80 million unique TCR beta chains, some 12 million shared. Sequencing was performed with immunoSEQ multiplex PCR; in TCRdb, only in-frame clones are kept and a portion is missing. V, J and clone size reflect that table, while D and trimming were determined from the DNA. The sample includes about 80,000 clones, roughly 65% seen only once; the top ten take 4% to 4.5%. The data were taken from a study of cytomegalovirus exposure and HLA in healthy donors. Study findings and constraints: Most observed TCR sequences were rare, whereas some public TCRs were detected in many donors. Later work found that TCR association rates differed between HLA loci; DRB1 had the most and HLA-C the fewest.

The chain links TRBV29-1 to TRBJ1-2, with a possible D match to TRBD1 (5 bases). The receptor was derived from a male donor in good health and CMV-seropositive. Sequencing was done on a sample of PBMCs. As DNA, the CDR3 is TGCAGCGCTGCGGGACTGTGGGGCTACACCTTC. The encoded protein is CSAAGLWGYTF.